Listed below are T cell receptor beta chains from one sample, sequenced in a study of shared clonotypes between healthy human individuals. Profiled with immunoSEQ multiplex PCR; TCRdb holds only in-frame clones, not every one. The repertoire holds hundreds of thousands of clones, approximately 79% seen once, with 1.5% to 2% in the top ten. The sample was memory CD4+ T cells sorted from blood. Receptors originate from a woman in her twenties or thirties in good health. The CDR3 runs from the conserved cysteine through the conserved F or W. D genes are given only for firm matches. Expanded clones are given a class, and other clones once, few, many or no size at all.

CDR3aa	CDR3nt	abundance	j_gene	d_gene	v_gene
CASSLGLPPYEQYF	TGTGCCAGCAGCTTAGGGCTACCGCCCTACGAGCAGTACTTC	-	TRBJ2-7	-	TRBV7-2
CASSGDATSGRALRTDTQYF	TGTGCCAGCAGTGGTGACGCGACTAGCGGGAGGGCCCTTCGGACAGATACGCAGTATTTT	few	TRBJ2-3	TRBD2	TRBV27
CASSGGQGFGTGELFF	TGCGCCAGCAGCGGTGGACAGGGATTTGGCACCGGGGAGCTGTTTTTT	-	TRBJ2-2	TRBD1	TRBV5-1
CASKEVDQPQHF	TGTGCCAGCAAGGAAGTCGATCAGCCCCAGCATTTT	few	TRBJ1-5	-	TRBV2
CASSWLDRGTEAFF	TGTGCCAGCAGTTGGTTGGACCGGGGGACTGAAGCTTTCTTT	-	TRBJ1-1	-	TRBV6-5
CASRRISGTNTGELFF	TGTGCCAGCAGGCGGATTAGCGGGACAAACACCGGGGAGCTGTTTTTT	few	TRBJ2-2	TRBD2	TRBV2
CASSLSLTGVTANEKLFF	TGTGCCAGCTCATTGTCGCTGACAGGGGTAACCGCTAATGAAAAACTGTTTTTT	once	TRBJ1-4	TRBD1	TRBV18
CASSLDTGDYGYTF	TGTGCCAGCAGCTTAGATACAGGGGACTATGGCTACACCTTC	few	TRBJ1-2	TRBD1	TRBV11-2
CASSRHKAYRGQDTEAFF	TGTGCCAGCAGCCGCCACAAAGCTTACAGGGGTCAAGACACTGAAGCTTTCTTT	-	TRBJ1-1	TRBD1	TRBV14
CASSSIPTSGSSYEQYF	TGCGCCAGCAGCTCCATCCCTACTAGCGGAAGCTCCTACGAGCAGTACTTC	-	TRBJ2-7	TRBD2	TRBV5-1
CASSMTDRGAYEQYF	TGTGCCAGTAGTATGACCGACAGGGGGGCCTACGAGCAGTACTTC	once	TRBJ2-7	TRBD1	TRBV19
CASRWTWGSYEQYF	TGCGCCAGCAGGTGGACCTGGGGTTCCTACGAGCAGTACTTC	-	TRBJ2-7	-	TRBV5-1
CASRGGWGSSYNSPLHF	TGTGCCAGCAGGGGAGGGTGGGGGAGCTCCTATAATTCACCCCTCCACTTT	-	TRBJ1-6	-	TRBV27
CASSDGTGYNEQFF	TGTGCCAGCAGTGATGGGACAGGTTACAATGAGCAGTTCTTC	-	TRBJ2-1	TRBD1	TRBV2
CASSSWLGVGTEAFF	TGTGCCAGCAGTTCCTGGTTGGGGGTGGGCACTGAAGCTTTCTTT	-	TRBJ1-1	-	TRBV6-5
CASSLGLAGDTQYF	TGTGCCAGCAGTTTGGGACTAGCGGGAGATACGCAGTATTTT	-	TRBJ2-3	TRBD2	TRBV28
CASRGTGYNEQFF	TGTGCCAGCAGGGGTACAGGCTACAATGAGCAGTTCTTC	-	TRBJ2-1	-	TRBV2
CASSLGGLQGAYGYTF	TGTGCCAGCAGTTTAGGTGGGCTTCAGGGGGCTTATGGCTACACCTTC	-	TRBJ1-2	TRBD1	TRBV28
CASSPRRAGGVYEQYF	TGTGCCAGCTCACCACGGCGCGCGGGAGGAGTCTACGAGCAGTACTTC	-	TRBJ2-7	TRBD2	TRBV18
CASSQDPSGRSNQPQHF	TGCGCCAGCAGCCAAGATCCGTCAGGGAGGAGCAATCAGCCCCAGCATTTT	-	TRBJ1-5	-	TRBV4-1
CASSGYGGFNEKLFF	TGTGCCAGCAGCGGCTATGGGGGGTTTAATGAAAAACTGTTTTTT	few	TRBJ1-4	-	TRBV9
CASGPGKGGYTF	TGTGCCAGCGGCCCGGGGAAGGGTGGCTACACCTTC	-	TRBJ1-2	-	TRBV28
CASSYTMNPATNEKLFF	TGTGCCAGCTCTTACACTATGAATCCGGCAACTAATGAAAAACTGTTTTTT	-	TRBJ1-4	-	TRBV18
CASSLVGRTASGDYGYTF	TGTGCCAGCAGCTTAGTGGGCCGGACAGCCTCAGGGGACTATGGCTACACCTTC	-	TRBJ1-2	-	TRBV11-2
CASRRTDRGGNQPQHF	TGTGCCAGTAGACGCACCGACCGGGGGGGCAATCAGCCCCAGCATTTT	-	TRBJ1-5	-	TRBV19
CASSPNRVTYEQYF	TGTGCCAGCAGCCCAAACAGGGTAACCTACGAGCAGTACTTC	-	TRBJ2-7	-	TRBV6-6
CASSPGQGNYGYTF	TGTGCCAGCTCACCCGGACAGGGGAACTATGGCTACACCTTC	-	TRBJ1-2	TRBD1	TRBV18
CASSGRDTGELFF	TGTGCCTCGAGCGGGAGAGACACCGGGGAGCTGTTTTTT	-	TRBJ2-2	TRBD2	TRBV10-3
CASSIVGSGNEQFF	TGTGCCAGTAGTATCGTCGGGAGCGGCAATGAGCAGTTCTTC	-	TRBJ2-1	-	TRBV19
CASSAGLAALQETQYF	TGTGCCAGCAGTGCCGGACTAGCGGCCCTCCAAGAGACCCAGTACTTC	-	TRBJ2-5	TRBD2	TRBV25-1
CASSQVPGLAGGPRNEQFF	TGCGCCAGCAGCCAAGTCCCGGGACTAGCGGGAGGGCCGAGGAATGAGCAGTTCTTC	-	TRBJ2-1	TRBD2	TRBV4-1
CASSPGSSLNEKLFF	TGTGCCAGCAGCCCGGGCAGCAGCCTAAATGAAAAACTGTTTTTT	-	TRBJ1-4	-	TRBV7-9
CAATSIGGHNQPQHF	TGTGCCGCGACCTCTATAGGGGGCCACAATCAGCCCCAGCATTTT	-	TRBJ1-5	TRBD1	TRBV19
CASSPIQWAGELFF	TGTGCCAGCAGCCCTATCCAGTGGGCCGGGGAGCTGTTTTTT	-	TRBJ2-2	-	TRBV7-3
CAITNTRAYEQYF	TGTGCCATCACCAACACCAGGGCCTACGAGCAGTACTTC	once	TRBJ2-7	-	TRBV28
CASAGGLAGGTDTQYF	TGTGCCTCCGCCGGGGGACTAGCGGGAGGGACAGATACGCAGTATTTT	-	TRBJ2-3	TRBD2	TRBV9
CASSIGGLEDSYEQYF	TGCGCCAGCAGCATCGGGGGCCTCGAAGACTCCTACGAGCAGTACTTC	-	TRBJ2-7	-	TRBV5-1
CASRVRGDNQPQHF	TGTGCCAGCAGGGTCAGAGGGGACAATCAGCCCCAGCATTTT	many	TRBJ1-5	-	TRBV6-1
CASSPRIGGTDTQYF	TGTGCCAGCAGTCCCCGCATTGGAGGCACAGATACGCAGTATTTT	-	TRBJ2-3	-	TRBV28
CASSQQEMGETQYF	TGCGCCAGCAGCCAACAGGAGATGGGAGAGACCCAGTACTTC	medium-sized	TRBJ2-5	-	TRBV4-1
CASSLRRGPPSYEQYF	TGCGCCAGCAGCTTGCGGCGGGGACCCCCTTCTTACGAGCAGTACTTC	few	TRBJ2-7	-	TRBV5-1
CASRGGTGDEQYF	TGTGCCAGCAGGGGCGGGACTGGGGACGAGCAGTACTTC	-	TRBJ2-7	-	TRBV27